This paragraph covers one T cell receptor beta chain sequence. The antigen is undetermined. Every contributor of samples was a Caucasian grown-up residing in Nashville, Tennessee. TCRdb's table, derived via immunoSEQ multiplex PCR, lists solely in-frame clones and lacks some. Altogether roughly 2 million clones are present, approximately 96% being singletons, with the ten largest covering around 0.13%. These data belong to a study of shared clonotypes between healthy human individuals. Study observations and caveats: Larger estimated richness was generally seen in naive subsets than in memory subsets. For naive CD4 cells, roughly 5.5% of clonotypes were shared across a handful of donors.

Germline CDR1 KGHSH, CDR2 LQKENI. CDR3 length equals 16 residues. The junction had 7 bases not matched to a gene; V was cut back by 0 bases and J by 3 bases. The chain uses TRBV18 and TRBJ2-7, with 8 bases aligning to TRBD1. The sequence was collected from a man between 18 and 35 years old in good health. The specimen sequenced was naive CD4+ T cells sorted from blood. Subset in this sample: CD45RA+ positively selected. For the CDR3, the DNA is TGTGCCAGCTCACCACCGACCCGGACAGGGTACTACGAGCAGTACTTC. It specifies CASSPPTRTGYYEQYF.